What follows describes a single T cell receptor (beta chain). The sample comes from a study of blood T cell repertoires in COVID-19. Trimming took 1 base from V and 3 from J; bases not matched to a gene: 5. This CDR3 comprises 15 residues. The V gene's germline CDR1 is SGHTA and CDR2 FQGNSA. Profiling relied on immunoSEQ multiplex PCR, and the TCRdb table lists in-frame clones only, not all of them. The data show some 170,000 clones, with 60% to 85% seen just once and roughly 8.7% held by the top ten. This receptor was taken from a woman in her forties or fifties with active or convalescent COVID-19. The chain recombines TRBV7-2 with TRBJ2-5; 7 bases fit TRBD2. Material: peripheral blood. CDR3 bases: TGTGCCAGCAGCTTAGTGGCGACTAGCAAAGAGACCCAGTACTTC. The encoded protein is CASSLVATSKETQYF.